The next 29 T cell receptor beta chains were all read from a single sample in a study of PD-L1 blockade in urothelial cancer. This sample's time point: peripheral blood 6 weeks after treatment start. Generated by immunoSEQ multiplex PCR, the TCRdb table keeps only in-frame clones and is missing some. The data hold under 35,000 clones, with roughly nine tenths observed a single time. This material consisted of PBMCs, taken around atezolizumab (anti-PD-L1) treatment. The source of these receptors is a man at least 80 years old with urothelial cancer.

The chain couples TRBV4-3 to TRBJ2-1; a possible D gene is TRBD1 (6 bases). The CDR3 consists of 13 residues. V lost 1 base and J lost 5, with 6 bases in between. Germline-derived CDR1 and CDR2 are LGHNA and YSLEER. In DNA, the CDR3 is TGCGCCAGCAGCCAAGCAGGGGACAATGAGCAGTTCTTC. It encodes CASSQAGDNEQFF.

The V and J genes are TRBV25-1 and TRBJ2-1; perhaps TRBD2 as D (6 bases). V lost 4 bases and J 12 bases, leaving 19 bases between the germline ends. Looked up from germline, CDR1 is MGHDK and CDR2 is SYGVNS. The CDR3 has 14 residues. CDR3 coding DNA: TGTGCCAGCAGTGCGATTGGACTATTTGCGGGGCAGTTCTTC. Protein sequence: CASSAIGLFAGQFF.

This chain uses TRBV28 with TRBJ2-7; D call uncertain. Trimming cost V 6 bases and J 4 bases, with 10 bases left between them. Per the germline V gene, CDR1 is MDHEN and CDR2 is SYDVKM. CDR3 length: 12 residues. The CDR3 DNA is TGTGCCAGCAGCCTTCCTCAGTACGAGCAGTACTTC. It is translated as CASSLPQYEQYF.

The CDR3 sequence: CSASPTGSTEAFF. CDR3 DNA sequence: TGCAGCGCCTCCCCGACAGGGAGCACTGAAGCTTTCTTT. The chain links TRBV29-1 to TRBJ1-1, with 7 bases aligning to TRBD1. Trimming cost V 7 bases and J 4 bases; bases outside gene matches: 9. Germline lookup yields CDR1 SQVTM and CDR2 ANQGSEA. The CDR3 is 13 amino acids.

V usage is TRBV10-3 and J usage is TRBJ2-2; D may be TRBD1 (5 bases). The germline CDR1 and CDR2 sequences are ENHRY and SYGVKD. Trimming took 3 bases from V and 0 from J, leaving 11 bases between them. This CDR3 region has 16 residues. CDR3 protein: CAISDGGHANTGELFF. The DNA for the CDR3 is TGTGCCATCAGTGACGGCGGACACGCGAACACCGGGGAGCTGTTTTTT.

The chain joins TRBV27 to TRBJ2-2, with TRBD1 matching over 9 bases. Germline-derived CDR1 and CDR2 are MNHEY and SMNVEV (reference sequence). The CDR3 has 13 residues. The V and J ends lost 4 bases and 13 bases, in that order; junction bases with no gene match: 7. The CDR3, as DNA: TGTGCCAGCAGTTCCCGGACAGGGGAATCGCTGTTTTTT. Amino acids: CASSSRTGESLFF.

This clone was counted a single time. The rearrangement joins TRBV6-1 to TRBJ1-1, with a weak D call TRBD1 (5 bases). Germline values: CDR1 MNHNS, CDR2 SASEGT. This CDR3 region has 13 residues. V was cut by 3 bases and J by 5 bases, with 10 bases left in between. The CDR3 reads CASSESGGTEAFF. The CDR3 nucleotides are TGTGCCAGCAGTGAGTCGGGGGGGACTGAAGCTTTCTTT.

J is TRBJ2-7 and V is TRBV12-5; 8 bases agree with TRBD1. Germline V gene lookup returns CDR1 LGHNT and CDR2 FRNRAP. V lost 2 bases and J lost 0; bases outside the gene matches: 3. The CDR3 contains 15 residues. The DNA of the CDR3 is TGTGCTAGTGGTTTGAGGACAGGGTCCTCCTACGAGCAGTACTTC. Translated: CASGLRTGSSYEQYF. The whole variable domain, filled in from reference TRBV12-5 and TRBJ2-7, reads DARVTQTPRHKVTEMGQEVTMRCQPILGHNTVFWYRQTMMQGLELLAYFRNRAPLDDSGMPKDRFSAEMPDATLATLKIQPSEPRDSAVYFCASGLRTGSSYEQYFGPGTRLTVT.

This chain links TRBV6-5 with TRBJ2-7; the D is unclear. The CDR3 loop spans 15 amino acids. Per the germline V gene, CDR1 is MNHEY and CDR2 is SVGAGI. V was clipped by 5 bases and J by 0 bases, with 14 bases between them. The CDR3 region has the DNA TGTGCCAGCAGTCCTGCCGCGCGGCCCTCCTACGAGCAGTACTTC. Translation: CASSPAARPSYEQYF.

V and J are TRBV28 and TRBJ2-2, with TRBD2 matching 7 bases. This CDR3 region has 15 residues. V lost 6 bases and J lost 4; bases outside the gene matches: 8. Germline V gives CDR1 MDHEN, CDR2 SYDVKM. The CDR3 nucleotides are TGTGCCAGCAGCCCCCCTGGACTAGTCACCGGGGAGCTGTTTTTT. Amino acid sequence: CASSPPGLVTGELFF.

The chain carries TRBV28 and TRBJ2-3; 8 bases are shared with TRBD1. CDR1 and CDR2 from the germline V gene are MDHEN and SYDVKM. Trimming took 5 bases from V and 6 from J; bases not matched to a gene: 7. This CDR3 has 14 amino acids. CDR3 coding DNA: TGTGCCAGCAGTCCTGGGGACAGGTGGGATACGCAGTATTTT. This sequence encodes CASSPGDRWDTQYF.

The V gene is TRBV4-1, the J gene TRBJ2-2; a possible D gene is TRBD2 (5 bases). V was shortened by 1 base and J by 7 bases, with 19 bases between the two germline ends. Germline V gene data show CDR1 as MGHRA and CDR2 as YSYEKL. This CDR3 has 17 amino acids. The CDR3: CASSQGLAGGADGELFF. The CDR3 DNA sequence: TGCGCCAGCAGCCAAGGGTTAGCAGGAGGCGCGGACGGGGAGCTGTTTTTT.

The rearrangement uses TRBV15 and TRBJ2-7; the D gene is possibly TRBD2 (5 bases). The CDR3 runs to 13 residues. The germline V gene has CDR1 LNHNV and CDR2 YYDKDF (reference sequence). V was shortened by 5 bases and J by 2 bases, with 10 bases between the two germline ends. CDR3 sequence (DNA): TGTGCCACCAGCCCCGGGAAAACCTACGAGCAGTACTTC. Amino acid sequence: CATSPGKTYEQYF.

The J gene is TRBJ1-5, the V gene TRBV19; D possibly corresponds to TRBD1 (5 bases). This CDR3 region has 15 residues. The V end was cut by 7 bases, the J end by 3 bases, with 16 bases between. Germline V gene sequence: CDR1 LNHDA, CDR2 SQIVND (reference sequence). The CDR3 loop reads CASKGVGAPNQPQHF. The CDR3, as DNA: TGTGCCAGTAAGGGCGTAGGGGCCCCCAATCAGCCCCAGCATTTT.

The chain uses TRBV28 and TRBJ2-7, with D tentatively TRBD2 (5 bases). The V and J ends lost 3 bases and 1 base respectively, with 13 bases between them. This CDR3 region has 15 residues. Germline values: CDR1 MDHEN, CDR2 SYDVKM. The CDR3 nucleotides are TGTGCCAGCAGTTTTGAGGGAGAAGGTTCCTACGAGCAGTACTTC. Translating it yields CASSFEGEGSYEQYF.

This clone came up a few times. The chain recombines TRBV6-5 with TRBJ1-3; no reliable D call. The CDR3 spans 14 residues. Trimming took off 6 bases at V and 0 bases at J, with 9 bases between the two ends. Per germline, CDR1 MNHEY and CDR2 SVGAGI. CDR3 region: CASRRSFSGNTIYF. The CDR3 DNA reads as TGTGCCAGCAGGAGGTCCTTCTCTGGAAACACCATATATTTT.

This clone has just one count. The chain employs TRBV19 and TRBJ1-1, with D possibly being TRBD1 (5 bases). Germline CDR1 LNHDA, CDR2 SQIVND (reference sequence). Trimming took 9 bases from V and 3 from J, leaving 11 bases between them. The CDR3 has 12 residues. Written as DNA, the CDR3 is TGTGCCAGCATCGGGGGGGACACTGAAGCTTTCTTT. The encoded protein is CASIGGDTEAFF. The entire variable domain, with the rest obtained from reference TRBV19 and TRBJ1-1, is as follows: DGGITQSPKYLFRKEGQNVTLSCEQNLNHDAMYWYRQDPGQGLRLIYYSQIVNDFQKGDIAEGYSVSREKKESFPLTVTSAQKNPTAFYLCASIGGDTEAFFGQGTRLTVV.

This chain connects TRBV6-5 to TRBJ1-1, with D uncertain. The V gene's germline CDR1 is MNHEY and CDR2 SVGAGI. The germline V and J ends were trimmed by 8 bases and 7 bases, with 14 bases remaining between them. The CDR3 has 12 amino acids. This CDR3 is CASGQLGLEAFF. The CDR3 DNA reads TGTGCCAGCGGGCAATTGGGCCTTGAAGCTTTCTTT.

The chain couples TRBV5-1 to TRBJ2-7; 10 nucleotides align to TRBD1. CDR3 length equals 15 residues. Unmatched junction bases numbered 6, after V lost 4 bases and J lost 2 bases. Per germline, CDR1 SGHRS and CDR2 YFSETQ. CDR3 sequence (DNA): TGCGCCAGCAGCCTAAGGGACAGGGGTACCTACGAGCAGTACTTC. It translates to CASSLRDRGTYEQYF. Full variable domain (outside the CDR3, taken from reference TRBV5-1 and TRBJ2-7): KAGVTQTPRYLIKTRGQQVTLSCSPISGHRSVSWYQQTPGQGLQFLFEYFSETQRNKGNFPGRFSGRQFSNSRSEMNVSTLELGDSALYLCASSLRDRGTYEQYFGPGTRLTVT.

The chain joins TRBV30 to TRBJ2-1; TRBD2 might be the D (5 bases). Trimming shortened V by 0 bases and J by 9 bases, and 15 bases separated the two germline ends. Germline lookup yields CDR1 GTSNPN and CDR2 SVGIG (reference sequence). The CDR3 contains 14 residues. In DNA, the CDR3 is TGTGCCTGGAGTGTAAAAGCGGAAAGTACTGAGCAGTTCTTC. Its translation: CAWSVKAESTEQFF.

This rearrangement joins TRBV19 to TRBJ2-5, with 9 bases identical to TRBD2. The J call is uncertain, as TRBJ2-7 better fits the DNA end. In germline, CDR1 is LNHDA, CDR2 SQIVND (reference sequence). This CDR3 is built from 13 residues. CDR3: CASKAGGSYEQYF. CDR3 in DNA: TGTGCCAGTAAAGCGGGGGGCTCCTACGAGCAGTACTTC.

The chain has TRBV20-1 and TRBJ2-2, with no clear D. The germline CDR1 and CDR2 sequences are DFQATT and SNEGSKA (reference sequence). The CDR3 consists of 11 residues. V was trimmed by 4 bases and J by 4 bases, leaving 4 bases between them. CDR3 nucleotide sequence: TGCAGTGCTATCAGCACCGGGGAGCTGTTTTTT. Its translation: CSAISTGELFF.

V is TRBV19 and J is TRBJ2-2; 11 nucleotides line up with TRBD1. Looked up from germline, CDR1 is LNHDA and CDR2 is SQIVND (reference sequence). This CDR3 contains 15 residues. V shed 7 bases, J shed 5 bases, and the junction held 6 bases outside the gene matches. CDR3 bases: TGTGCCAGTAAAGGACAGGGGGCTAGTACCGGGGAGCTGTTTTTT. Translation: CASKGQGASTGELFF. Full variable domain (missing parts from reference TRBV19 and TRBJ2-2): DGGITQSPKYLFRKEGQNVTLSCEQNLNHDAMYWYRQDPGQGLRLIYYSQIVNDFQKGDIAEGYSVSREKKESFPLTVTSAQKNPTAFYLCASKGQGASTGELFFGEGSRLTVL.

The V and J genes are TRBV9 and TRBJ2-2, with 11 bases identical to TRBD1. The CDR3 totals 16 residues. The germline V gene encodes CDR1 SGDLS and CDR2 YYNGEE. V was pared by 4 bases and J by 4 bases, with 6 bases of the junction left unmatched. The CDR3 bases are TGTGCCAGCAGCTCGGGGACAGGGGGGCTCACCGGGGAGCTGTTTTTT. Protein: CASSSGTGGLTGELFF.

The rearrangement uses TRBV7-9 and TRBJ2-7, with D possibly TRBD1 on 7 matching bases. V was shortened by 3 bases and J by 6 bases, with 15 bases between the two germline ends. Germline V gene sequence: CDR1 SEHNR, CDR2 FQNEAQ (reference sequence). The CDR3 is 14 residues long. Here the CDR3 reads CASSFQGGEGEQYF. The CDR3 DNA reads as TGTGCCAGCAGCTTCCAGGGGGGTGAGGGCGAGCAGTACTTC.

This chain connects TRBV5-1 to TRBJ2-3; D is perhaps TRBD2 (6 bases). V was shortened by 2 bases and J by 6 bases, with 13 bases between the two germline ends. Germline CDR1 reads SGHRS; CDR2 reads YFSETQ. The CDR3 is made up of 14 amino acids. The CDR3 protein is CASSFGGASDTQYF. DNA for the CDR3: TGCGCCAGCAGCTTTGGAGGGGCGAGTGATACGCAGTATTTT.

This rearrangement joins TRBV15 to TRBJ1-1; TRBD1 matches 7 bases. CDR1 LNHNV and CDR2 YYDKDF come from the germline V gene (reference sequence). Trimming took 1 base from V and 2 from J; bases not matched to a gene: 1. The CDR3 extends over 14 amino acids. CDR3 nucleotide sequence: TGTGCCACCAGCAGAGGACAGGGAAACACTGAAGCTTTCTTT. Translation: CATSRGQGNTEAFF.

The rearrangement links TRBV30 to TRBJ1-2, with 8 bases lining up with TRBD1. This CDR3 spans 14 amino acids. V lost 2 bases, J lost 7 bases, and 9 bases stayed unmatched. Looked up from germline, CDR1 is GTSNPN and CDR2 is SVGIG (reference sequence). The CDR3 loop reads CAWSIGQGESGYTF. CDR3 in DNA: TGTGCCTGGAGTATTGGACAGGGAGAAAGTGGCTACACCTTC.

The chain carries TRBV4-3 and TRBJ1-1; 8 bases agree with TRBD1. Germline trimming cut 6 bases from V and 4 bases from J; bases unmatched to any gene: 10. The CDR3 runs to 15 residues. Germline lookup yields CDR1 LGHNA and CDR2 YSLEER. The CDR3 reads CASRLWTGRGTEAFF. Written as DNA, the CDR3 is TGCGCCAGCAGACTTTGGACAGGGAGGGGCACTGAAGCTTTCTTT.